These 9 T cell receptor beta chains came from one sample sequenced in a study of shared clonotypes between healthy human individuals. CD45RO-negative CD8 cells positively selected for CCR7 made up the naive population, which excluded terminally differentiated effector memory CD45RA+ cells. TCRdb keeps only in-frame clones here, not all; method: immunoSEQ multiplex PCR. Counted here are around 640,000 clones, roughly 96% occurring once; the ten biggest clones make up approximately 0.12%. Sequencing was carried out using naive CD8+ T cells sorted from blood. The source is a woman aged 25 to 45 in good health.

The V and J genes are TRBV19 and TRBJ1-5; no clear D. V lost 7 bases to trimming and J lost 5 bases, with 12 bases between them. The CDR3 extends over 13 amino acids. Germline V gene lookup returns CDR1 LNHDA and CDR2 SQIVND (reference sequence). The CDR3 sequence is CASTTKADQPQHF. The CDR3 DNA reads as TGTGCCAGTACTACAAAGGCTGATCAGCCCCAGCATTTT.

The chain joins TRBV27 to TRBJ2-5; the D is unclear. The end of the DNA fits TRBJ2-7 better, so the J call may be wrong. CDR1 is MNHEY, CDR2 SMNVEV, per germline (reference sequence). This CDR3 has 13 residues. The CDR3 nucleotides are TGTGCCAGCAGTTTATTGGCTAGCTACGAGCAGTACTTC. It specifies CASSLLASYEQYF.

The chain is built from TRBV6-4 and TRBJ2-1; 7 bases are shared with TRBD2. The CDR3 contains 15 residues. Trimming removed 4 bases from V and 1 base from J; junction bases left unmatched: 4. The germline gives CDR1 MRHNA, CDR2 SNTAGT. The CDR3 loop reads CASSAGGDSYNEQFF. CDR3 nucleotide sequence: TGTGCCAGCAGTGCGGGGGGAGATTCCTACAATGAGCAGTTCTTC.

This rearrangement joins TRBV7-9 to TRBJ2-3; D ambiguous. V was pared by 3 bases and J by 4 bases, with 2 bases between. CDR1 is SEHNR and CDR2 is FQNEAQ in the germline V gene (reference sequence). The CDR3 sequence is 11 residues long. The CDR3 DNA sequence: TGTGCCAGCAGCTTCCCAGATACGCAGTATTTT. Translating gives CASSFPDTQYF. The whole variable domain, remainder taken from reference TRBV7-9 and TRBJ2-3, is DTGVSQNPRHKITKRGQNVTFRCDPISEHNRLYWYRQTLGQGPEFLTYFQNEAQLEKSRLLSDRFSAERPKGSFSTLEIQRTEQGDSAMYLCASSFPDTQYFGPGTRLTVL.

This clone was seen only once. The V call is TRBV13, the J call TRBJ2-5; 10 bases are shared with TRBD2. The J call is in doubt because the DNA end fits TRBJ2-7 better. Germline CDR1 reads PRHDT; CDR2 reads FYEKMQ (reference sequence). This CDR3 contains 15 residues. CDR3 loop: CASSYPSSGSYEQYF. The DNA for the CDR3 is TGTGCCAGCAGCTACCCCTCTAGCGGGAGCTACGAGCAGTACTTC.

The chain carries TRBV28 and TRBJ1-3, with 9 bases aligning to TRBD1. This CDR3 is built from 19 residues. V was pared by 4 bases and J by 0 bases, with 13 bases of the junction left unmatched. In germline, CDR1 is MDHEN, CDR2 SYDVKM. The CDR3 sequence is CASSWGRDREIDSGNTIYF. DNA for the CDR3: TGTGCCAGCAGTTGGGGCCGGGACAGGGAAATTGACTCTGGAAACACCATATATTTT.

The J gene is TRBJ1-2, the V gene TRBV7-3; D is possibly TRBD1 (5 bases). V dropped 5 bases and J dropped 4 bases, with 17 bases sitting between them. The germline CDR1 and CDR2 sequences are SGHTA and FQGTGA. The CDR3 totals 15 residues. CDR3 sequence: CASSPTGGVGYGYTF. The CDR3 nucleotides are TGTGCCAGCAGCCCAACGGGAGGGGTCGGCTATGGCTACACCTTC. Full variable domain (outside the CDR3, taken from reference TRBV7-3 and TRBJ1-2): GAGVSQTPSNKVTEKGKYVELRCDPISGHTALYWYRQSLGQGPEFLIYFQGTGAADDSGLPNDRFFAVRPEGSVSTLKIQRTERGDSAVYLCASSPTGGVGYGYTFGSGTRLTVV.

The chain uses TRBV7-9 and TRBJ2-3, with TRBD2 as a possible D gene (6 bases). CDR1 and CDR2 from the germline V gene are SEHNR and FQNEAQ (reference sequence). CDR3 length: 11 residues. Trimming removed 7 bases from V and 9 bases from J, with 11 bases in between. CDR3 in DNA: TGTGCCAGCATCGGGGGAAACACGCAGTATTTT. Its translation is CASIGGNTQYF.

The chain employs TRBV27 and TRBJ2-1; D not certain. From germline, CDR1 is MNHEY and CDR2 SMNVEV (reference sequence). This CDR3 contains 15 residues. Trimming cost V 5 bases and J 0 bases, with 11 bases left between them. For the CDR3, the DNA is TGTGCCAGCAGTATCACTCCGAGCTCCTACAATGAGCAGTTCTTC. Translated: CASSITPSSYNEQFF.